Listed below are T cell receptor beta chains from one sample, sequenced in a study of brain T cells in children with intractable seizures. Method: immunoSEQ multiplex PCR; TCRdb's copy keeps in-frame clones and lacks some. The sample contains tens of thousands of clones, about 90% of which appear only once. The specimen comprised peripheral blood, sampled at surgery. Receptors originate from a girl aged 2-10 years with Rasmussen encephalitis and intractable seizures. The CDR3 runs from the conserved cysteine through the conserved F or W. The order of the fields is CDR3 length, D gene, V gene, J gene, clone size, CDR3 DNA, CDR3 protein. The D gene is left open where the match is weak. Clone sizes are given selectively: once, few, many, or a class where the clone is expanded.

14,TRBD1,TRBV5-4,TRBJ1-1,.,TGTGCCAGCAGCTTTACAGGGGAGCCCACTGAAGCTTTCTTT,CASSFTGEPTEAFF
13,TRBD1,TRBV6-5,TRBJ1-1,.,TGTGCCAGCAGAGACAGGGTTGGCACTGAAGCTTTCTTT,CASRDRVGTEAFF
16,.,TRBV21-1,TRBJ2-1,.,TGTGCCAGCAGCAAAGGGGAGACAGGGGGCTGCAATGAGCAGTTCTTC,CASSKGETGGCNEQFF
11,TRBD1,TRBV20-1,TRBJ2-7,.,TGCAGTGCCGGGACAGGGAACGAGCAGTACTTC,CSAGTGNEQYF
13,TRBD1,TRBV9,TRBJ2-1,.,TGTGCCAGCGGTGTCGAAGGGGGCGATGAGCAGTTCTTC,CASGVEGGDEQFF
18,.,TRBV4-1,TRBJ1-5,.,TGCGCCAGCAGCCAAGATTTCGAATCGATAAATTATTATCAGCCCCAGCATTTT,CASSQDFESINYYQPQHF
14,.,TRBV19,TRBJ2-5,.,TGTGCCAGTAGTATAAGGGGGAGGGGAGAGACCCAGTACTTC,CASSIRGRGETQYF
14,.,TRBV4-1,TRBJ2-2,.,TGCGCCAGCAGCCATAGGATGGAAACCGGGGAGCTGTTTTTT,CASSHRMETGELFF
11,.,TRBV27,TRBJ2-1,few,TGTGCCAGCAGTTTATCGGGTGAGCAGTTCTTC,CASSLSGEQFF
14,.,TRBV24-1,TRBJ1-3,.,TGTGCCACCAGTGGTAAGGGGAGCGGAAACACCATATATTTT,CATSGKGSGNTIYF
17,.,TRBV15,TRBJ1-3,.,TGTGCCACCAGCAGAGATTATCTGGGATCGACTGGAAACACCATATATTTT,CATSRDYLGSTGNTIYF
10,.,TRBV11-3,TRBJ1-2,.,TGTGCCAGCAGCTTATATGGGTGGACCTTC,CASSLYGWTF
15,TRBD2,TRBV18,TRBJ2-1,.,TGTGCCAGCTCCGGAGGGGTGACGGGGGGGAATGAGCAGTTCTTC,CASSGGVTGGNEQFF
13,TRBD2,TRBV29-1,TRBJ2-3,.,TGCAGCGTTTCAGCGGGAGGGGCGGATACGCAGTATTTT,CSVSAGGADTQYF
13,.,TRBV9,TRBJ1-2,.,TGTGCCAGCTACGGCACAGCCGCCTATGGCTACACCTTC,CASYGTAAYGYTF
12,.,TRBV29-1,TRBJ2-4,.,TGCAGCGTGGGCATGGTCAAAAACATTCAGTACTTC,CSVGMVKNIQYF
15,.,TRBV9,TRBJ2-3,.,TGTGCCAGCAGCTCCCTCGGGTCTAGCACAGATACGCAGTATTTT,CASSSLGSSTDTQYF
14,.,TRBV5-5,TRBJ1-5,.,TGTGCCAGCAGCTTGACGGGAAGCAATCAGCCCCAGCATTTT,CASSLTGSNQPQHF
12,.,TRBV24-1,TRBJ2-7,.,TGTGCCACCAGTGAGGGGAACTACGAGCAGTACTTC,CATSEGNYEQYF
12,.,TRBV4-2,TRBJ2-1,.,TGTGCCAGCAGCGAGAGAGGGGGTTTACAGTTCTTC,CASSERGGLQFF
12,.,TRBV11-2,TRBJ1-2,.,TGTGCCAGCAGCTTTGGGGAGTATGGCTACACCTTC,CASSFGEYGYTF
14,TRBD2,TRBV29-1,TRBJ2-2,.,TGCAGCGTTGATCGCGGGGGGGCTCCCGGGGAGCTGTTTTTT,CSVDRGGAPGELFF
14,.,TRBV5-6,TRBJ2-1,.,TGTGCCAGCAGCTTGAGGGTGAACTTGAATGAGCAGTTCTTC,CASSLRVNLNEQFF
14,.,TRBV18,TRBJ1-3,.,TGTGCCAGCTCACCTCTGGAACAGGTCTTTACCATATATTTT,CASSPLEQVFTIYF
13,TRBD2,TRBV29-1,TRBJ2-1,.,TGCAGCGTACCAGGGACTAGCTTCAATGAGCAGTTCTTC,CSVPGTSFNEQFF
15,.,TRBV5-1,TRBJ1-1,.,TGCGCCAGCAGCTTGGCCGGTCACGCGAACACTGAAGCTTTCTTT,CASSLAGHANTEAFF
12,.,TRBV29-1,TRBJ1-1,.,TGCAGCGTTGCGGGGGTGAACACTGAAGCTTTCTTT,CSVAGVNTEAFF
15,.,TRBV18,TRBJ2-7,.,TGTGCCAGCTCTGAGTCACCCTTGTCCCTATACGAGCAGTACTTC,CASSESPLSLYEQYF
13,.,TRBV7-9,TRBJ2-2,.,TGTGCCAGCAGCTTCCAGGGGTTCGGGGAGCTGTTTTTT,CASSFQGFGELFF
15,.,TRBV18,TRBJ2-7,.,TGTGCCAGCTCACCGGGGGTAGGGACGTCCTACGAGCAGTACTTC,CASSPGVGTSYEQYF
11,.,TRBV5-1,TRBJ1-1,.,TGCGCCAGCAGCCCACCCCCGGGAGCTTTCTTT,CASSPPPGAFF
16,TRBD1,TRBV27,TRBJ1-2,.,TGTGCCAGCAGTTTCGCCTCAGGGGGAGGTAACTATGGCTACACCTTC,CASSFASGGGNYGYTF
16,TRBD2,TRBV11-3,TRBJ2-3,once,TGTGCCAGCAGCCAACTAGCGGGAGGTTCCACAGATACGCAGTATTTT,CASSQLAGGSTDTQYF
15,.,TRBV30,TRBJ1-2,.,TGTGCCTGGAGACCTGCGGCGGCCCCTAACTATGGCTACACCTTC,CAWRPAAAPNYGYTF
13,.,TRBV7-9,TRBJ1-1,.,TGTGCCAGCAGCTTAAGGGGAGAAACTGAAGCTTTCTTT,CASSLRGETEAFF
14,.,TRBV2,TRBJ2-7,.,TGTGCCAGCAGTGATATGTCAACGGCCTACGAGCAGTACTTC,CASSDMSTAYEQYF
13,.,TRBV29-1,TRBJ2-2,.,TGCAGCGTTGACCAACAGGGAGGCGGGGAGCTGTTTTTT,CSVDQQGGGELFF
17,.,TRBV4-1,TRBJ2-5,.,TGCGCCAGCAGCCAAGAGGCCGGGGGCGGGAGCCAAGAGACCCAGTACTTC,CASSQEAGGGSQETQYF
14,.,TRBV11-3,TRBJ2-7,.,TGTGCCAGCAGCTTAGACAGGGCCTCCTACGAGCAGTACTTC,CASSLDRASYEQYF
13,.,TRBV19,TRBJ2-7,.,TGTGCCAGTAGTATTGCGGGGGCCGGGGAGCAGTACTTC,CASSIAGAGEQYF
14,.,TRBV18,TRBJ1-3,few,TGTGCCAGCTCACTGTCAGGGAGTGGAAACACCATATATTTT,CASSLSGSGNTIYF